This T cell receptor beta chain was retrieved from a study of control samples from healthy donors and cancer patients. A single count supports this clone. V gave up 3 bases and J gave up 7 bases, with 9 bases separating them. Germline V CDR1 and CDR2: DFQATT, SNEGSKA (reference sequence). There are 11 residues in the CDR3. Assay used: immunoSEQ multiplex PCR; TCRdb lists only in-frame clones, some missing. The table shows tens of thousands of clones, with roughly 86% occurring only once. The chain joins TRBV20-1 to TRBJ1-1; no definite D call. Source material: blood. The sequence derives from a man in his fifties in good health. CDR3 sequence reads: CSARSDGEAFF. The CDR3 DNA sequence: TGCAGTGCTAGGTCCGACGGTGAAGCTTTCTTT.